This is a list of T cell receptor beta chains from one sample in a study of response to subunit inactivated influenza vaccine. TCRdb recomputed calls from the RT-PCR reads with MiXCR, one row per CDR3 protein. This sample has about 500,000 distinct CDR3 sequences, with 7.2% found just once. The source was PBMCs from blood, collected 23 to 25 months after vaccination. All receptors come from a man between 50 and 75 years old who received an inactivated influenza vaccine. Each CDR3 is given with its conserved first and last residue. D genes are given only for firm matches. Size tells how often a clone was seen (once, few, many) or the class of an expanded clone, and some rows leave it out.

size	V	J	D	CDR3	DNA
many	TRBV29-1	TRBJ2-4	NA	CSATSGYPNIQYF	TGCAGCGCCACGTCAGGGTACCCGAACATTCAGTACTTC
many	TRBV4-2	TRBJ2-2	TRBD1	CASRRGQGIAGELFF	TGTGCCAGCAGAAGAGGACAGGGAATTGCCGGGGAGCTGTTTTTT
many	TRBV6-5	TRBJ1-5	NA	CASSYNRRTGDQPQHF	TGTGCCAGCAGCTATAATAGGAGGACTGGCGATCAGCCCCAGCATTTT
NA	TRBV12-3/TRBV12-4	TRBJ1-1	NA	CASSPLDEAFF	TGTGCCAGCAGTCCCCTTGATGAAGCTTTCTTT
few	TRBV9	TRBJ2-1	TRBD2	CASSAYLAGGPSEQFF	TGTGCCAGCAGCGCCTACCTAGCGGGGGGGCCTAGTGAGCAGTTCTTC
few	TRBV6-5	TRBJ1-6	NA	CASSYSSKGESSPLHF	TGTGCCAGCAGTTACTCGAGTAAGGGGGAAAGTTCACCCCTCCACTTT
NA	TRBV4-3	TRBJ2-7	NA	CASSQAGNAYEQYF	TGCGCCAGCAGCCAAGCAGGTAACGCCTACGAGCAGTACTTC
many	TRBV2	TRBJ1-1	NA	CASSEQGLAFF	TGTGCCAGCAGTGAACAGGGGCTGGCTTTCTTT
NA	TRBV7-9	TRBJ2-3	NA	CATSFRVGGTDTQYF	TGTGCCACCTCCTTCCGGGTGGGAGGCACAGATACGCAGTATTTT
few	TRBV20-1	TRBJ1-2	TRBD1	CSAPGGQGGYGYTF	TGCAGTGCCCCGGGAGGGCAGGGGGGCTATGGCTACACCTTC
few	TRBV20-1	TRBJ2-3	NA	CSALATAITDTQYF	TGCAGTGCTTTAGCGACTGCTATCACAGATACGCAGTATTTT
few	TRBV28	TRBJ1-2	NA	CASSPHREEFGYTF	TGTGCCAGCAGCCCGCACAGGGAAGAATTTGGCTACACCTTC
few	TRBV29-1	TRBJ1-4	TRBD1	CSVGYETGPQFF	TGCAGCGTTGGCTACGAGACAGGGCCACAGTTTTTT
few	TRBV5-6	TRBJ1-1	NA	CASSLVRGIEAFF	TGTGCCAGCAGCTTGGTGCGGGGGATTGAAGCTTTCTTT
many	TRBV29-1	TRBJ2-1	NA	CSVDFGNYNEQFF	TGCAGCGTTGATTTTGGGAACTACAATGAGCAGTTCTTC
NA	TRBV5-1	TRBJ2-5	TRBD2	CASSQGGGRETQYF	TGCGCCAGCAGCCAGGGCGGGGGACGAGAGACCCAGTACTTC
many	TRBV6-2/TRBV6-3	TRBJ2-7	NA	CASTRGASYEQYF	TGTGCCAGCACCCGGGGGGCCTCATACGAGCAGTACTTC
NA	TRBV6-2/TRBV6-3	TRBJ2-5	TRBD2	CASRLAGPETQYF	TGTGCCAGCAGACTAGCGGGACCCGAGACCCAGTACTTC
many	TRBV29-1	TRBJ1-3	NA	CSVEGQGNTIYF	TGCAGCGTTGAAGGACAGGGAAACACCATATATTTT
many	TRBV20-1	TRBJ2-3	NA	CSASPAMSEDTQYF	TGCAGTGCTAGTCCAGCGATGTCGGAAGATACGCAGTATTTT
NA	TRBV20-1	TRBJ2-3	NA	CSGRRTDTQYF	TGCAGTGGCAGACGCACAGATACGCAGTATTTT
NA	TRBV3-1	TRBJ2-5	NA	CASSQSTWKETQYF	TGTGCCAGCAGCCAGAGTACATGGAAAGAGACCCAGTACTTC
NA	TRBV25-1	TRBJ2-7	NA	CASSESHEQYF	TGTGCCAGCAGTGAATCCCACGAGCAGTACTTC
few	TRBV4-2	TRBJ2-6	NA	CASSQGPGAGANVLTF	TGTGCCAGCAGCCAAGGCCCTGGAGCTGGGGCCAACGTCCTGACTTTC
few	TRBV4-1	TRBJ2-5	TRBD2	CASSQVWHSGGAGGIETQYF	TGCGCCAGCAGCCAAGTCTGGCATAGCGGGGGGGCCGGAGGGATAGAGACCCAGTACTTC
few	TRBV12-3/TRBV12-4	TRBJ2-3	NA	CASRSRNLDTQYF	TGTGCCAGCAGATCAAGGAATTTAGATACGCAGTATTTT
many	TRBV4-1	TRBJ2-1	TRBD1	CASSHPTGSYNEQFF	TGCGCCAGCAGCCACCCGACAGGGTCCTACAATGAGCAGTTCTTC
many	TRBV3-1	TRBJ2-7	TRBD2	CASSQVSSGGRHEQYF	TGTGCCAGCAGCCAAGTATCTAGCGGGGGGCGACACGAGCAGTACTTC
few	TRBV6-1	TRBJ1-5	NA	CASQGGGAYSNQPQHF	TGTGCCAGCCAAGGCGGGGGGGCCTATAGCAATCAGCCCCAGCATTTT
NA	TRBV5-5	TRBJ2-4	TRBD2	CASSLKISAGGAKNIQYF	TGTGCCAGCAGCTTGAAGATTTCCGCGGGGGGGGCCAAAAACATTCAGTACTTC
few	TRBV20-1	TRBJ2-3	NA	CSALATLNTDTQYF	TGCAGTGCTTTAGCGACCCTAAACACAGATACGCAGTATTTT
few	TRBV12-3/TRBV12-4	TRBJ1-2	NA	CASGVNSLARFYGYTF	TGTGCCAGCGGCGTTAACTCCTTGGCGCGGTTCTATGGCTACACCTTC
few	TRBV7-9	TRBJ2-7	NA	CASSSNRDGTYEQYF	TGTGCCAGCAGCTCAAACAGGGATGGGACCTACGAGCAGTACTTC
NA	TRBV4-3	TRBJ1-5	NA	CASSQGIGGNQPQHF	TGCGCCAGCAGCCAAGGTATAGGAGGCAATCAGCCCCAGCATTTT
many	TRBV6-2/TRBV6-3	TRBJ1-5	TRBD1	CASSQFRDRAQHF	TGTGCCAGCAGTCAGTTCCGGGACAGGGCCCAGCATTTT
NA	TRBV28	TRBJ2-5	TRBD2	CASSRRYYKRGEQETQYF	TGTGCCAGCAGTCGCAGATACTACAAGCGGGGGGAACAAGAGACCCAGTACTTC
few	TRBV29-1	TRBJ2-5	NA	CSVSRDPLGTQYF	TGCAGCGTGTCCCGGGACCCTCTTGGGACCCAGTACTTC
many	TRBV11-2	TRBJ2-7	NA	CASSQLTSPHEQYF	TGTGCCAGCAGCCAACTCACTAGCCCTCACGAGCAGTACTTC
many	TRBV5-1	TRBJ2-5	NA	CASSTGRMAETQYF	TGCGCCAGCAGCACGGGCCGGATGGCAGAGACCCAGTACTTC
NA	TRBV4-3	TRBJ2-5	TRBD2	CASSQDWRGGLQETQYF	TGCGCCAGCAGCCAAGATTGGCGGGGGGGTCTCCAAGAGACCCAGTACTTC